A selection of T cell receptor beta chains follows, all from one sample in a study of beta chain features in type 1 diabetes. Clones were sequenced by immunoSEQ multiplex PCR, and TCRdb holds only the in-frame ones, with some missing. The table has 500,000 to 650,000 clones, around 11% seen once; the top ten hold over 0.1%. Input material: naive CD4+ T cells from blood. Source of these receptors: a man aged 25-45 years with type 1 diabetes. CDR3s include the opening cysteine and the closing phenylalanine or tryptophan. The order of the fields is V gene, J gene, clone size, D gene, CDR3 DNA, CDR3 protein. A D gene is named only where the DNA matches it firmly. The listing skips clone size in some rows; elsewhere it reads once, few, many or a size class.

V: TRBV2; J: TRBJ1-1; size: NA; D: NA; DNA: TGTGCCAGCAGAACGGACAGCCCGGTGGGGGCTTTCTTT; CDR3: CASRTDSPVGAFF
V: TRBV7-9; J: TRBJ1-3; size: few; D: NA; DNA: TGTGCCAGCAGCCTAACAGGGAACTCTGGAAACACCATATATTTT; CDR3: CASSLTGNSGNTIYF
V: TRBV7-9; J: TRBJ2-1; size: NA; D: NA; DNA: TGTGCCAGCAGCTTAGGGGGATCAGGATACAATGAGCAGTTCTTC; CDR3: CASSLGGSGYNEQFF
V: TRBV20-1; J: TRBJ2-7; size: NA; D: NA; DNA: TGCAGTGCTAGTGAATACGAGCAGTACTTC; CDR3: CSASEYEQYF
V: TRBV5-6; J: TRBJ2-3; size: NA; D: NA; DNA: TGTGCCAGCAGCTTGGCCTCCGGGCCCTCTCCTTGGGATACGCAGTATTTT; CDR3: CASSLASGPSPWDTQYF
V: TRBV7-9; J: TRBJ1-3; size: NA; D: NA; DNA: TGTGCCAGCAGCTTCGGACTGGATGGAAACACCATATATTTT; CDR3: CASSFGLDGNTIYF
V: TRBV11-2; J: TRBJ2-7; size: NA; D: NA; DNA: TGTGCCAGCAGCTCGCCCGGGACACCCCTCGAGCAGTACTTC; CDR3: CASSSPGTPLEQYF
V: TRBV28; J: TRBJ2-1; size: NA; D: TRBD1; DNA: TGTGCCAGCAGTTTTACCGGGACAGGCGGCAATGAGCAGTTCTTC; CDR3: CASSFTGTGGNEQFF
V: TRBV18; J: TRBJ1-4; size: few; D: TRBD1; DNA: TGTGCCAGCTCACCACGGGACAGGGCTGAAAAACTGTTTTTT; CDR3: CASSPRDRAEKLFF
V: TRBV4-2; J: TRBJ2-2; size: NA; D: TRBD1; DNA: TGTGCCAGCAGCCTTGGGGACAGGGTTAACACCGGGGAGCTGTTTTTT; CDR3: CASSLGDRVNTGELFF
V: TRBV2; J: TRBJ2-7; size: few; D: NA; DNA: TGTGCCAGCAGTGAAGGAGCCAACGGGGCCTACGAGCAGTACTTC; CDR3: CASSEGANGAYEQYF
V: TRBV19; J: TRBJ1-6; size: NA; D: NA; DNA: TGTGCCAGTAGTCCGGACCTCAGATATTCACCCCTCCACTTT; CDR3: CASSPDLRYSPLHF
V: TRBV9; J: TRBJ2-7; size: few; D: NA; DNA: TGTGCCAGCAGCGTAGCACAGGGCCCTTTGGACGAGCAGTACTTC; CDR3: CASSVAQGPLDEQYF
V: TRBV7-8; J: TRBJ2-5; size: NA; D: TRBD1; DNA: TGTGCCAGCAGCTTGGGGACAGAAGAGACCCAGTACTTC; CDR3: CASSLGTEETQYF
V: TRBV5-1; J: TRBJ2-2; size: few; D: NA; DNA: TGCGCCAGCAGCCAGCGAGGCTTAGACACCGGGGAGCTGTTTTTT; CDR3: CASSQRGLDTGELFF
V: TRBV29-1; J: TRBJ1-2; size: few; D: TRBD1; DNA: TGCAGCGTTTCTAGTCATGGACAGGGGGCTGGCTACACCTTC; CDR3: CSVSSHGQGAGYTF
V: TRBV7-2; J: TRBJ1-1; size: NA; D: NA; DNA: TGTGCCAGCAGCTTAGGAGACAGGAAGAACACTGAAGCTTTCTTT; CDR3: CASSLGDRKNTEAFF
V: TRBV5-4; J: TRBJ2-1; size: NA; D: TRBD2; DNA: TGTGCCAGCAGCTCGGGGACTAGCGGTCTCAATGAGCAGTTCTTC; CDR3: CASSSGTSGLNEQFF
V: TRBV6-5; J: TRBJ1-1; size: few; D: NA; DNA: TGTGCCAGCAGTTACTCGGCAGTGATGAACACTGAAGCTTTCTTT; CDR3: CASSYSAVMNTEAFF
V: TRBV6-6; J: TRBJ2-4; size: few; D: TRBD1; DNA: TGTGCCAGCAGTAGGACAGGAGAAGCCAAAAACATTCAGTACTTC; CDR3: CASSRTGEAKNIQYF
V: TRBV18; J: TRBJ2-5; size: NA; D: NA; DNA: TGTGCCAGCTCACCAATAGACAGCCAAGAGACCCAGTACTTC; CDR3: CASSPIDSQETQYF
V: TRBV6-1; J: TRBJ1-1; size: NA; D: TRBD1; DNA: TGTGCCAGCAGTGAAGCGCTGGCAGGGGGGGGTGAAGCTTTCTTT; CDR3: CASSEALAGGGEAFF
V: TRBV29-1; J: TRBJ2-7; size: NA; D: NA; DNA: TGCAGCGTCATGACAGTGTACTCCTACGAGCAGTACTTC; CDR3: CSVMTVYSYEQYF
V: TRBV9; J: TRBJ1-2; size: few; D: NA; DNA: TGTGCCAGCAGCGTTACAGGGTTTGGGGGCTACACCTTC; CDR3: CASSVTGFGGYTF
V: TRBV4-2; J: TRBJ1-2; size: NA; D: NA; DNA: TGTGCCAGCAGCCAGACATCCGGGGGGGATGGCTACACCTTC; CDR3: CASSQTSGGDGYTF
V: TRBV9; J: TRBJ2-1; size: NA; D: TRBD2; DNA: TGTGCCAGCAGCCTCGGACTAGCGGACTACAATGAGCAGTTCTTC; CDR3: CASSLGLADYNEQFF
V: TRBV5-1; J: TRBJ2-3; size: few; D: NA; DNA: TGCGCCAGCATGAGTCGGGTTGGCACAGATACGCAGTATTTT; CDR3: CASMSRVGTDTQYF
V: TRBV9; J: TRBJ2-1; size: NA; D: NA; DNA: TGTGCCAGCAGCGTAGATAGACGGCTCGACAACAATGAGCAGTTCTTC; CDR3: CASSVDRRLDNNEQFF
V: TRBV14; J: TRBJ1-3; size: NA; D: TRBD1; DNA: TGTGCCAGCAGCCGAGACAGGGGGCCTGGAAACACCATATATTTT; CDR3: CASSRDRGPGNTIYF
V: TRBV18; J: TRBJ2-7; size: NA; D: NA; DNA: TGTGCCAGCTCACCACTCACAGGAGATGGAGGCGAGCAGTACTTC; CDR3: CASSPLTGDGGEQYF
V: TRBV28; J: TRBJ2-1; size: NA; D: NA; DNA: TGTGCCAGCACAGGACAATCCTACAATGAGCAGTTCTTC; CDR3: CASTGQSYNEQFF
V: TRBV5-1; J: TRBJ2-1; size: few; D: NA; DNA: TGCGCCAGCAGCTCCGGGACTCTCACCTACAATGAGCAGTTCTTC; CDR3: CASSSGTLTYNEQFF
V: TRBV4-2; J: TRBJ2-5; size: NA; D: TRBD2; DNA: TGTGCCAGCAGCCCCGGCGATAGCGGGATCGAAGAGACCCAGTACTTC; CDR3: CASSPGDSGIEETQYF
V: TRBV11-3; J: TRBJ2-1; size: NA; D: NA; DNA: TGTGCCAGCAGCTTTGTTGGGTCGGGTGAGCAGTTCTTC; CDR3: CASSFVGSGEQFF
V: TRBV7-2; J: TRBJ1-1; size: NA; D: NA; DNA: TGTGCCAGCAGCTTTCTTGGACAGCCTTATTTTGAAGCTTTCTTT; CDR3: CASSFLGQPYFEAFF
V: TRBV6-1; J: TRBJ2-7; size: NA; D: TRBD1; DNA: TGTGCCAGCAGTGACCTTACAGGGGCGCCCTACGAGCAGTACTTC; CDR3: CASSDLTGAPYEQYF
V: TRBV5-1; J: TRBJ2-5; size: few; D: NA; DNA: TGCGCCAGCAGCTTGGGCAACGGGGGCCCTCAAGAGACCCAGTACTTC; CDR3: CASSLGNGGPQETQYF
V: TRBV5-4; J: TRBJ2-5; size: NA; D: NA; DNA: TGTGCCAGCAGCCTCACCCAGCGTAAAGAGACCCAGTACTTC; CDR3: CASSLTQRKETQYF
V: TRBV11-3; J: TRBJ1-1; size: NA; D: NA; DNA: TGTGCCAGCAGCTTAGTGAGAGCGAAGGGCACTGAAGCTTTCTTT; CDR3: CASSLVRAKGTEAFF
V: TRBV25-1; J: TRBJ1-5; size: NA; D: NA; DNA: TGTGCCAGCAGTACGCTACACAATCAGCCCCAGCATTTT; CDR3: CASSTLHNQPQHF
V: TRBV5-1; J: TRBJ1-4; size: once; D: NA; DNA: TGCGCCAGCAGCCGACAGGACCGTAATGAAAAACTGTTTTTT; CDR3: CASSRQDRNEKLFF
V: TRBV4-1; J: TRBJ2-7; size: NA; D: NA; DNA: TGCGCCAGCAGCCAGAGACTTATCTACGAGCAGTACTTC; CDR3: CASSQRLIYEQYF
V: TRBV28; J: TRBJ1-6; size: NA; D: NA; DNA: TGTGCCAGCGTCTTAGGACGTACCAATAATTCACCCCTCCACTTT; CDR3: CASVLGRTNNSPLHF
V: TRBV7-6; J: TRBJ2-6; size: NA; D: NA; DNA: TGTGCCAGCAGCTTAGCGCGAACTGGGGCCAACGTCCTGACTTTC; CDR3: CASSLARTGANVLTF
V: TRBV28; J: TRBJ2-7; size: NA; D: NA; DNA: TGTGCCAGCAGTTTACCTCAGACTCCCTACGAGCAGTACTTC; CDR3: CASSLPQTPYEQYF
V: TRBV5-1; J: TRBJ1-1; size: few; D: NA; DNA: TGCGCCAGCAGCACTCAGGGGTTGGTGAACACTGAAGCTTTCTTT; CDR3: CASSTQGLVNTEAFF
V: TRBV2; J: TRBJ1-6; size: few; D: NA; DNA: TGTGCCAGCAGTGACTCACAGAGATATTCACCCCTCCACTTT; CDR3: CASSDSQRYSPLHF
V: TRBV27; J: TRBJ2-1; size: NA; D: NA; DNA: TGTGCCAGCACCTTGATGGGGGGCCGCACCTACAATGAGCAGTTCTTC; CDR3: CASTLMGGRTYNEQFF
V: TRBV2; J: TRBJ2-7; size: NA; D: NA; DNA: TGTGCCAGCAGTTTCACATCATACGAGCAGTACTTC; CDR3: CASSFTSYEQYF
V: TRBV6-5; J: TRBJ1-1; size: few; D: NA; DNA: TGTGCCAGCAGTTACTCGCCCTCAGGGTGGGGGACTGAAGCTTTCTTT; CDR3: CASSYSPSGWGTEAFF
V: TRBV5-1; J: TRBJ1-1; size: few; D: TRBD1; DNA: TGCGCCAGCAGCTTGGCGGACAGGGGTCCGGTCGGCACTGAAGCTTTCTTT; CDR3: CASSLADRGPVGTEAFF
V: TRBV7-9; J: TRBJ2-7; size: few; D: TRBD1; DNA: TGTGCCAGCAGCTTAGGTGGGGACAGGGTTCCCTACGAGCAGTACTTC; CDR3: CASSLGGDRVPYEQYF